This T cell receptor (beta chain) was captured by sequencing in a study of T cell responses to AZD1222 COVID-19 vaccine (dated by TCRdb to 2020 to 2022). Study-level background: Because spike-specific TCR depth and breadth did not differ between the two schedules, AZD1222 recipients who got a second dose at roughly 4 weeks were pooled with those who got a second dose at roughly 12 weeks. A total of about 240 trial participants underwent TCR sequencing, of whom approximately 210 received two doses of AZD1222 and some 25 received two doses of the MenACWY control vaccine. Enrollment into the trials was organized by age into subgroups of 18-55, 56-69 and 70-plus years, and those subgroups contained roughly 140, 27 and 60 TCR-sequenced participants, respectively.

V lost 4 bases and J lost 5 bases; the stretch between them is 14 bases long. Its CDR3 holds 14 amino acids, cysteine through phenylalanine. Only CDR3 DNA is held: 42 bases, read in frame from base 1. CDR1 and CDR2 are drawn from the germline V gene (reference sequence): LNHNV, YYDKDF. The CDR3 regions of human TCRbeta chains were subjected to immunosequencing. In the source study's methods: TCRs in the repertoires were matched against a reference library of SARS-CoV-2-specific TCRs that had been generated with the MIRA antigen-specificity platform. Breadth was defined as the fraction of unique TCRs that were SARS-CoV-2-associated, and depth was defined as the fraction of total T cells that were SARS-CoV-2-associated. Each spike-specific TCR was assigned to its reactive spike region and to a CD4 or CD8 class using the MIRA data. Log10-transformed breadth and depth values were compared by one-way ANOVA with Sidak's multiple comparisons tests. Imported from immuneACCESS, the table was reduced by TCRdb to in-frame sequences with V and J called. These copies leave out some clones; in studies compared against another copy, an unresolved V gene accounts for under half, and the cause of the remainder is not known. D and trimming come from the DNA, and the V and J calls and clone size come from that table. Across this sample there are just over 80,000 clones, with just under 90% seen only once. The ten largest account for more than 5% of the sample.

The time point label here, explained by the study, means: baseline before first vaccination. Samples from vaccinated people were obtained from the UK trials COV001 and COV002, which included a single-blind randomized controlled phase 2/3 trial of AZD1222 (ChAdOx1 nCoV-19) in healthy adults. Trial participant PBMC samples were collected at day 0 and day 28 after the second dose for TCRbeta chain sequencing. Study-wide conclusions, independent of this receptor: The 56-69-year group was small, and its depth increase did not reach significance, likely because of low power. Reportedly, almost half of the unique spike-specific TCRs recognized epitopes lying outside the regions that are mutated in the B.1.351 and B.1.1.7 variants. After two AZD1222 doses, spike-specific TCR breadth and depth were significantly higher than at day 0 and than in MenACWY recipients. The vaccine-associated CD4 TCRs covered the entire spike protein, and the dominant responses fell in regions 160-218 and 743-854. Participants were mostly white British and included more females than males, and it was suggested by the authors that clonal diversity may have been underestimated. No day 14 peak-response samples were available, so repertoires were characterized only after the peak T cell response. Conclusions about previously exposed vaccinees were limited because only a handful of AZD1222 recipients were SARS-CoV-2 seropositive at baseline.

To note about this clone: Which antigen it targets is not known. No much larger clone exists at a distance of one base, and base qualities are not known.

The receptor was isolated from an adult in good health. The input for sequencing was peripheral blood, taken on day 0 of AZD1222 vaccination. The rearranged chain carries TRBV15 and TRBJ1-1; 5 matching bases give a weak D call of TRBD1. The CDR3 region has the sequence CATSTPERGTEAFF. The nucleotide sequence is TGTGCCACCAGCACACCCGAGCGGGGGACTGAAGCTTTCTTT. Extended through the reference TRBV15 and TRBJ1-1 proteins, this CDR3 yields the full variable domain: DAMVIQNPRYQVTQFGKPVTLSCSQTLNHNVMYWYQQKSSQAPKLLFHYYDKDFNNEADTPDNFQSRRPNTSFCFLDIRSPGLGDTAMYLCATSTPERGTEAFFGQGTRLTVV.